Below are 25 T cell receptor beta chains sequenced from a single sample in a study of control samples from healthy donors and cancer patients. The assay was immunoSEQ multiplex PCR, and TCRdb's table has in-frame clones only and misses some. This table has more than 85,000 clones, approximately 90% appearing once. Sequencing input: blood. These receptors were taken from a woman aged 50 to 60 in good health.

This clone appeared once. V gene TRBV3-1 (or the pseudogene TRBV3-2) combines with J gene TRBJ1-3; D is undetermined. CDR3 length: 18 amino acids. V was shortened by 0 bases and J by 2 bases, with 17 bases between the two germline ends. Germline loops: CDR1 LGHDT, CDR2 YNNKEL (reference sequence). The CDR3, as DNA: TGTGCCAGCAGCCAAGATAGGGCCTGGGTCGGTGCTGGAAACACCATATATTTT. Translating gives CASSQDRAWVGAGNTIYF.

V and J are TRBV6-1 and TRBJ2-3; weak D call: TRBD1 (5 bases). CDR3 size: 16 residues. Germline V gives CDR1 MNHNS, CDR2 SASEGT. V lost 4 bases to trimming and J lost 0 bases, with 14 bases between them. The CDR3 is CASSALQARSTDTQYF. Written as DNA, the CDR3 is TGTGCCAGCAGTGCCCTACAGGCTAGAAGCACAGATACGCAGTATTTT.

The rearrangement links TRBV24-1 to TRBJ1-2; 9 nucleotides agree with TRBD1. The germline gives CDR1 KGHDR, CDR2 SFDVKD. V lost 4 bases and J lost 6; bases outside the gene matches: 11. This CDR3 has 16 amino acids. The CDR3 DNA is TGTGCCACCAGTGAACAGGGGGCCACGAAGCCCGATGGCTACACCTTC. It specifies CATSEQGATKPDGYTF.

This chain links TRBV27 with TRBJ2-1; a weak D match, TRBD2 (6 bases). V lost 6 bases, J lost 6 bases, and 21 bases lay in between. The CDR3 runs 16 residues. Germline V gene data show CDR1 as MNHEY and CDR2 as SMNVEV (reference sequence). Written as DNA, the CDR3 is TGTGCCAGCAGCCGTTCGGCGCGGGGACCTATCAATGAGCAGTTCTTC. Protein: CASSRSARGPINEQFF.

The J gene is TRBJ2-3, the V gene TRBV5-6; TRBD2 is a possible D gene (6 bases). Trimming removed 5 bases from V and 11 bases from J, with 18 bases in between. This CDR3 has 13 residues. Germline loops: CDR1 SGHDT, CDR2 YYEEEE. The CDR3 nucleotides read TGTGCCAGCAGTACGGTAGCGGCTCAACGGCAGTATTTT. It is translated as CASSTVAAQRQYF.

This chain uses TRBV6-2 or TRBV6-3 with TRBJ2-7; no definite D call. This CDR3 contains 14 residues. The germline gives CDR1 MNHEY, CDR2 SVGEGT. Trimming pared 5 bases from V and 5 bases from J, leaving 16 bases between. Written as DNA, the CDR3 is TGTGCCAGCAGTACCACTCCCGGGCCGAACGAGCAGTACGTC. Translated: CASSTTPGPNEQYV.

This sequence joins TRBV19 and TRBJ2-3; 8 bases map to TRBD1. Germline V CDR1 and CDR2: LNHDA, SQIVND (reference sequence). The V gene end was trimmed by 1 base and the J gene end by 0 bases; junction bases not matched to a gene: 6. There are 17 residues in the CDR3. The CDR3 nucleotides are TGTGCCAGTAGTATAGGGCAGACAGGGGCTAGCACAGATACGCAGTATTTT. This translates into CASSIGQTGASTDTQYF. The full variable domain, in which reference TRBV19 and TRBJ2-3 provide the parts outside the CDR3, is DGGITQSPKYLFRKEGQNVTLSCEQNLNHDAMYWYRQDPGQGLRLIYYSQIVNDFQKGDIAEGYSVSREKKESFPLTVTSAQKNPTAFYLCASSIGQTGASTDTQYFGPGTRLTVL.

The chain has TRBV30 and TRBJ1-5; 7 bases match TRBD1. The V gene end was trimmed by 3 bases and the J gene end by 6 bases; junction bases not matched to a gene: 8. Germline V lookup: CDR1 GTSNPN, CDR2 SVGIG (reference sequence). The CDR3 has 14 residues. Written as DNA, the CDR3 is TGTGCCTGGAGAAAAACAGGGGTGGGTCAGCCCCAGCATTTT. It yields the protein CAWRKTGVGQPQHF.

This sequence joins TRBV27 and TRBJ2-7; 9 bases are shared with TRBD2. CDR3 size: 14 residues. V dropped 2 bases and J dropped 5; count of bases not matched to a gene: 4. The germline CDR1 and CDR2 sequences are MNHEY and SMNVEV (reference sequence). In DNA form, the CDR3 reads TGTGCCAGCAGTTTAGTAGCGGGAGTAAACGAGCAGTACGTC. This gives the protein CASSLVAGVNEQYV.

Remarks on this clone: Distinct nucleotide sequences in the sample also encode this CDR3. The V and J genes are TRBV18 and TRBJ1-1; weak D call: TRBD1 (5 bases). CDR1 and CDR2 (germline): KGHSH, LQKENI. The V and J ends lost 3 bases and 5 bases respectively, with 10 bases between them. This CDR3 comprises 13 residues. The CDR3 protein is CASSPGGLTEAFF. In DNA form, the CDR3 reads TGTGCCAGCTCACCCGGGGGGTTGACTGAAGCTTTCTTT.

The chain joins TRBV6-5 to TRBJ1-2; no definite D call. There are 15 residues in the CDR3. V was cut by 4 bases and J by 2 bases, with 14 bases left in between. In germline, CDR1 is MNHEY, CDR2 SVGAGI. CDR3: CASSLTMEVNYGYTF. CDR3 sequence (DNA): TGTGCCAGCAGTTTAACAATGGAGGTAAACTATGGCTACACCTTC.

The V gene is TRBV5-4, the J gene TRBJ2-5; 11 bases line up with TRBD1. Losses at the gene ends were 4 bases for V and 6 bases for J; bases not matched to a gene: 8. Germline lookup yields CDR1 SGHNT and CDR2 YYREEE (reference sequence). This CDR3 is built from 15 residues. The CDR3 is CASSPPGQGEKTQYF. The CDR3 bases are TGTGCCAGCAGCCCCCCGGGACAGGGGGAGAAGACCCAGTACTTC.

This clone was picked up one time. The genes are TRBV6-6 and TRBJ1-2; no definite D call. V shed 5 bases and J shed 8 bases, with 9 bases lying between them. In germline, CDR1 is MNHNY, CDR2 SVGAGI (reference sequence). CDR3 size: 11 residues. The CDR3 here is CASSPREGYTF. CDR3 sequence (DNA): TGTGCCAGCAGTCCTCGGGAGGGCTACACCTTC.

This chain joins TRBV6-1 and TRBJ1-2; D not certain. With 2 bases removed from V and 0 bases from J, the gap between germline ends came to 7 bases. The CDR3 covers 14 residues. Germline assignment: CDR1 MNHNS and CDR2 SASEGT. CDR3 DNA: TGTGCCAGCAGTGAACTGGCAGCTAACTATGGCTACACCTTC. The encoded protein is CASSELAANYGYTF.

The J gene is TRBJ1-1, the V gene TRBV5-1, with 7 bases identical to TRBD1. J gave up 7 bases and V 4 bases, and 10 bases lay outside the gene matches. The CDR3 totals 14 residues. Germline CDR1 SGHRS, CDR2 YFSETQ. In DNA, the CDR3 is TGCGCCAGCAGCCCCCTGGGACAGACTTTTGAAGCTTTCTTT. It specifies CASSPLGQTFEAFF. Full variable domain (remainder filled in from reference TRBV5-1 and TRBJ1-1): KAGVTQTPRYLIKTRGQQVTLSCSPISGHRSVSWYQQTPGQGLQFLFEYFSETQRNKGNFPGRFSGRQFSNSRSEMNVSTLELGDSALYLCASSPLGQTFEAFFGQGTRLTVV.

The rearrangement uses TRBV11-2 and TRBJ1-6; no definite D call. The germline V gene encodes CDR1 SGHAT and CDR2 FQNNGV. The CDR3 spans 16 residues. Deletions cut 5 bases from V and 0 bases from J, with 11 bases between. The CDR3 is CASSPAGSSYNSPLHF. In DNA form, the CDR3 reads TGTGCCAGCAGCCCAGCGGGGAGCTCCTATAATTCACCCCTCCACTTT.

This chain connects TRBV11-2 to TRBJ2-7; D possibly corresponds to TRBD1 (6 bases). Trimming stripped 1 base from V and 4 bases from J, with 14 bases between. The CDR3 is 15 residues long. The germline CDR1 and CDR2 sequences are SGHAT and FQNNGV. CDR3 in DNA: TGTGCCAGCAGCTTAGCCCAGGGGCGTATTTACGAGCAGTACGTC. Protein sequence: CASSLAQGRIYEQYV.

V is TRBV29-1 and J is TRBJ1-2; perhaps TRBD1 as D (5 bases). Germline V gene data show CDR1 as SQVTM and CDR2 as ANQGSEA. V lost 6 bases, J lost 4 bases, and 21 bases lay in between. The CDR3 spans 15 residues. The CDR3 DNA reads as TGCAGCGTGACGCCCCGACAGAAAAGAACCTATGGCTACACCTTC. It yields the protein CSVTPRQKRTYGYTF.

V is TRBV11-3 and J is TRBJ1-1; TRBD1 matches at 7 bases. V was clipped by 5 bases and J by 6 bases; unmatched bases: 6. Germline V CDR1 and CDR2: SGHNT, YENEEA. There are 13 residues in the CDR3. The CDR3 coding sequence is TGTGCCAGCAGCCTCGACAGGGCTCCTGAAGCTTTCTTT. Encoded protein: CASSLDRAPEAFF.

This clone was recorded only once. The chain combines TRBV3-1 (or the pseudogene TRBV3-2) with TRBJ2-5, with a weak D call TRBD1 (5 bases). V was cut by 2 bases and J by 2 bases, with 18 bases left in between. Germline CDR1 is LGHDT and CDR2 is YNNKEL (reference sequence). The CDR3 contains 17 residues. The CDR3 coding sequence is TGTGCCAGCAGCCAACTGGTTGGGGCGTGGGGTCAAGAGACCCAGTACTTC. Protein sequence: CASSQLVGAWGQETQYF.

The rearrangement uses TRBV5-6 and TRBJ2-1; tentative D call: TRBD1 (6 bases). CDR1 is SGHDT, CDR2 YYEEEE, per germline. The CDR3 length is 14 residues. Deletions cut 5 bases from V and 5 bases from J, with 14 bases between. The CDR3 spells CASSLRQAHNEQFF. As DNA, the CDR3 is TGTGCCAGCAGTCTTAGACAGGCCCACAATGAGCAGTTCTTC.

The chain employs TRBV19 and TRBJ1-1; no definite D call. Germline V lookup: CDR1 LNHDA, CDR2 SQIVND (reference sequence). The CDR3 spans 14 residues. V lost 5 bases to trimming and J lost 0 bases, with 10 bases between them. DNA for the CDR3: TGTGCCAGTAGTTCTCATGCTATGAACACTGAAGCTTTCTTT. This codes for CASSSHAMNTEAFF.

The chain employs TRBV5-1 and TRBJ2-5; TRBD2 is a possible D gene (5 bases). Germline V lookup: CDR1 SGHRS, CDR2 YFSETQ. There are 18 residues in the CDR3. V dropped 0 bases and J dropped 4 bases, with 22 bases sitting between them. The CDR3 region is CASSLAARARSVGETQYF. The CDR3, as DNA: TGCGCCAGCAGCTTGGCGGCGAGGGCCAGGTCGGTGGGAGAGACCCAGTACTTC.

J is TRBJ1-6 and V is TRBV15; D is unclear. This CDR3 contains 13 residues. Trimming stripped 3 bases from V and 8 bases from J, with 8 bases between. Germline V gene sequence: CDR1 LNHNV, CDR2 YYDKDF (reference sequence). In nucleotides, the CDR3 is TGTGCCACCAGCAGGGGCCATGATTCACCCCTCCACTTT. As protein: CATSRGHDSPLHF.

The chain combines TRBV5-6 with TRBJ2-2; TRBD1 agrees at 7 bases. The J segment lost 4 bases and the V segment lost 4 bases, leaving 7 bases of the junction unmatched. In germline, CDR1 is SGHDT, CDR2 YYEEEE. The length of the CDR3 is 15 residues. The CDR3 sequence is CASSLRTGATGELFF. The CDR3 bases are TGTGCCAGCAGCCTCAGAACAGGGGCCACCGGGGAGCTGTTTTTT. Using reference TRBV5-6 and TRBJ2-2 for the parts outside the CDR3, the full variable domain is DAGVTQSPTHLIKTRGQQVTLRCSPKSGHDTVSWYQQALGQGPQFIFQYYEEEERQRGNFPDRFSGHQFPNYSSELNVNALLLGDSALYLCASSLRTGATGELFFGEGSRLTVL.